The 23 T cell receptor beta chains presented below share a single source sample, sequenced in a study of graft-versus-host responses after intestinal transplantation. TCRdb's table, derived via immunoSEQ multiplex PCR, lists solely in-frame clones and lacks some. The sample carries 20,000 to 30,000 clones, approximately 82% recorded once. Source: PBMCs, taken approximately four weeks after intestinal transplant. The receptors here all came from a human patient who received an intestinal transplant, so some T cells may come from the graft donor.

This rearrangement joins TRBV2 to TRBJ2-3, with 8 bases identical to TRBD2. The CDR3 covers 15 residues. Per the germline V gene, CDR1 is SNHLY and CDR2 is FYNNEI. V lost 9 bases, J lost 4 bases, and 12 bases stayed unmatched. The CDR3 spells CASFKMAGGPDTQYF. The CDR3 DNA is TGTGCCAGTTTTAAAATGGCGGGGGGACCAGATACGCAGTATTTT.

The chain recombines TRBV7-2 with TRBJ1-2; TRBD1 is a possible D gene (5 bases). V was pared by 4 bases and J by 3 bases, with 15 bases between. Germline V gene lookup returns CDR1 SGHTA and CDR2 FQGNSA. The CDR3 extends over 15 amino acids. CDR3 DNA: TGTGCCAGCAGCTCCGGCAGGGACTATTACTATGGCTACACCTTC. Amino acids: CASSSGRDYYYGYTF.

The chain is built from TRBV27 and TRBJ2-3; D not resolved. In germline, CDR1 is MNHEY, CDR2 SMNVEV (reference sequence). V lost 5 bases and J lost 2, with 11 bases in between. The CDR3 is 14 amino acids. The CDR3 nucleotides are TGTGCCAGCAGTGCCACGACCAACACAGATACGCAGTATTTT. Translation: CASSATTNTDTQYF.

The CDR3 coding sequence is TGTGCCAGCAGGGGAGACAGGGTCTATAATTCACCCCTCCACTTT. Amino acid sequence: CASRGDRVYNSPLHF. V is TRBV6-5 and J is TRBJ1-6, with 7 bases matching TRBD1. J gave up 3 bases and V 6 bases, and 5 bases lay outside the gene matches. The CDR3 has 15 residues. Germline lookup yields CDR1 MNHEY and CDR2 SVGAGI.

This clone was recorded only once. The J gene is TRBJ1-3, the V gene TRBV11-2; D possibly corresponds to TRBD1 (6 bases). V gave up 0 bases and J gave up 8 bases, with 11 bases separating them. Germline V gives CDR1 SGHAT, CDR2 FQNNGV. This CDR3 comprises 14 residues. CDR3 sequence: CASSLDAGADTIYF. The DNA of the CDR3 is TGTGCCAGCAGCTTAGATGCGGGGGCTGACACCATATATTTT.

The chain is built from TRBV28 and TRBJ1-5; 12 bases match TRBD1. The junction had 13 bases not matched to a gene; V was cut back by 2 bases and J by 11 bases. There are 17 residues in the CDR3. Per the germline V gene, CDR1 is MDHEN and CDR2 is SYDVKM. CDR3 region: CASSLLLTGQGAGTQHF. The CDR3 DNA is TGTGCCAGCAGTTTACTATTGACGGGACAGGGGGCCGGGACCCAGCATTTT.

The V call is TRBV4-1, the J call TRBJ1-4; D is unresolved. V lost 4 bases, J lost 4 bases, and 13 bases lay in between. The CDR3 is 15 residues long. Germline CDR1 and CDR2: MGHRA and YSYEKL. In DNA, the CDR3 is TGCGCCAGCAGCCCCTGGGCACAGCTTAATGAAAAACTGTTTTTT. Translated: CASSPWAQLNEKLFF.

This chain uses TRBV27 with TRBJ2-7, with D unclear. The germline V and J ends were trimmed by 5 bases and 0 bases, with 8 bases remaining between them. Per germline, CDR1 MNHEY and CDR2 SMNVEV (reference sequence). The CDR3 sequence is 13 residues long. CDR3 loop: CASSIQASYEQYF. The CDR3 DNA reads as TGTGCCAGCAGTATCCAGGCCTCCTACGAGCAGTACTTC.

The chain carries TRBV11-2 and TRBJ1-5; D is ambiguous. V was clipped by 1 base and J by 0 bases, with 10 bases between them. Germline CDR1 and CDR2: SGHAT and FQNNGV. CDR3 size: 16 residues. DNA for the CDR3: TGTGCCAGCAGCTTAGGGCAGTCGGGTAGCAATCAGCCCCAGCATTTT. As protein: CASSLGQSGSNQPQHF.

This chain uses TRBV2 with TRBJ2-1; TRBD2 aligns across 9 bases. This CDR3 is 17 amino acids long. The ends lost 0 bases at V and 4 bases at J; junction bases unmatched: 7. Germline V gene data show CDR1 as SNHLY and CDR2 as FYNNEI. In DNA, the CDR3 is TGTGCCAGCAGTGAAGCAGGCCTAGCGGGAATGTACAATGAGCAGTTCTTC. This sequence encodes CASSEAGLAGMYNEQFF.

V usage is TRBV4-1 and J usage is TRBJ2-3; a possible D gene is TRBD2 (6 bases). Germline-derived CDR1 and CDR2 are MGHRA and YSYEKL. V lost 0 bases and J lost 5, with 21 bases in between. This CDR3 has 18 amino acids. CDR3 region: CASSQDAPLVGRGDTQYF. In nucleotides, the CDR3 is TGCGCCAGCAGCCAAGATGCCCCCCTAGTAGGGCGGGGAGATACGCAGTATTTT.

This chain connects TRBV10-3 to TRBJ2-1; D not resolved. Trimming left V 4 bases short and J 10 bases short, with 8 bases between. This CDR3 is 11 amino acids long. Germline lookup yields CDR1 ENHRY and CDR2 SYGVKD. This CDR3 is CAISASAEQFF. In DNA, the CDR3 is TGTGCCATCAGTGCGTCAGCCGAGCAGTTCTTC.

This clone was recorded a few times. This chain uses TRBV6-1 with TRBJ2-7, with TRBD1 identical over 9 bases. The germline gives CDR1 MNHNS, CDR2 SASEGT. This CDR3 has 16 residues. The V segment lost 4 bases and the J segment 0 bases; nucleotides outside the gene matches: 7. CDR3 amino acids: CASSGWETGGSYEQYF. The CDR3 nucleotides read TGTGCCAGCAGTGGGTGGGAGACAGGGGGCTCCTACGAGCAGTACTTC.

V is TRBV7-8 and J is TRBJ1-5, with D possibly TRBD1 on 5 matching bases. Trimming pared 1 base from V and 7 bases from J, leaving 20 bases between. Germline V gene sequence: CDR1 SGHVS, CDR2 FQNEAQ. The CDR3 totals 17 residues. The CDR3 DNA reads TGTGCCAGCAGCTTAGTTTCAGGGAGGGCAAATGGACAGCCCCAGCATTTT. Residues: CASSLVSGRANGQPQHF.

This chain uses TRBV27 with TRBJ2-1, with a weak D call TRBD2 (5 bases). The CDR3 extends over 13 amino acids. V lost 3 bases and J 9 bases, leaving 12 bases between the germline ends. Germline values: CDR1 MNHEY, CDR2 SMNVEV (reference sequence). The chain's CDR3 is CASSLVRVSEQFF. The CDR3 DNA follows: TGTGCCAGCAGTTTGGTGAGGGTGAGTGAGCAGTTCTTC.

This clone occurred once. The J gene is TRBJ1-6, the V gene TRBV28; D is ambiguous. Germline assignment: CDR1 MDHEN and CDR2 SYDVKM. With 2 bases removed from V and 7 bases from J, the gap between germline ends came to 3 bases. This CDR3 has 12 amino acids. The CDR3 DNA reads as TGTGCCAGCAGTTTAGTGAATTCACCCCTCCACTTT. Translation: CASSLVNSPLHF.

The chain links TRBV21-1 to TRBJ1-2. TRBV21-1 has pseudogene status. This CDR3 comprises 16 residues. The CDR3 protein is CASSRGEGLSNYGYTF. The DNA of the CDR3 is TGTGCCAGCAGCAGGGGGGAGGGCCTCTCTAACTATGGCTACACCTTC.

The V gene is TRBV7-9, the J gene TRBJ2-5; D might be TRBD1 (6 bases). The germline CDR1 and CDR2 sequences are SEHNR and FQNEAQ (reference sequence). Deletions cut 0 bases from V and 0 bases from J, with 11 bases between. The CDR3 is 16 residues long. DNA of the CDR3: TGTGCCAGCAGCTTAGCGCAAAGGACAGACCAAGAGACCCAGTACTTC. It encodes CASSLAQRTDQETQYF.

This chain joins TRBV11-2 and TRBJ1-5; D not resolved. V dropped 3 bases and J dropped 3 bases, with 6 bases sitting between them. Germline-derived CDR1 and CDR2 are SGHAT and FQNNGV. The CDR3 is 13 amino acids. The CDR3 loop reads CASSFGINQPQHF. CDR3 nucleotides: TGTGCCAGCAGCTTCGGAATCAATCAGCCCCAGCATTTT.

The chain combines TRBV29-1 with TRBJ1-3; the D is unclear. The V and J ends lost 4 bases and 2 bases respectively, with 6 bases between them. Per germline, CDR1 SQVTM and CDR2 ANQGSEA. The CDR3 has 12 residues. Here the CDR3 DNA reads TGCAGCGTTGGGACCACTGGAAACACCATATATTTT. Its protein product is CSVGTTGNTIYF.

The genes are TRBV7-3 and TRBJ2-3, with 12 bases that match TRBD2. The junction had 3 bases not matched to a gene; V was cut back by 2 bases and J by 3 bases. The CDR3 extends over 16 amino acids. The germline V gene encodes CDR1 SGHTA and CDR2 FQGTGA. As DNA, the CDR3 is TGTGCCAGCAGCTTAGGGCTAGCGGGAGGGACAGATACGCAGTATTTT. It is translated as CASSLGLAGGTDTQYF.

This chain uses TRBV9 with TRBJ2-1; D remains ambiguous. The CDR3 consists of 11 residues. Trimming shortened V by 0 bases and J by 8 bases, and 3 bases separated the two germline ends. From germline, CDR1 is SGDLS and CDR2 YYNGEE. In DNA, the CDR3 is TGTGCCAGCAGCGTAGCGTATGAGCAGTTCTTC. It translates to CASSVAYEQFF. Looking up the rest from reference TRBV9 and TRBJ2-1 gives the full variable domain: DSGVTQTPKHLITATGQRVTLRCSPRSGDLSVYWYQQSLDQGLQFLIQYYNGEERAKGNILERFSAQQFPDLHSELNLSSLELGDSALYFCASSVAYEQFFGPGTRLTVL.

The rearrangement uses TRBV19 and TRBJ1-6; D uncertain. The V gene lost 10 bases and the J gene lost 2 bases, with 15 bases spanning the gap. The CDR3 loop spans 15 amino acids. Germline values: CDR1 LNHDA, CDR2 SQIVND (reference sequence). The CDR3 is CATSLRSTYNSPLHF. CDR3 bases: TGTGCCACCTCCCTAAGGAGCACCTATAATTCACCCCTCCACTTT.